This T cell receptor (beta chain) derives from a study of blood T cell repertoires in COVID-19. The overall study: Samples representing acute and convalescent COVID-19 were sourced from the United States, Italy and Spain. The cDNA or gDNA used as material had been derived from T cells, B-cell-depleted T cells, or PBMCs.

As originally analysed: By means of reference gene primer amplification, nucleated cell counts were estimated. TCRdb's table, derived via immunoSEQ multiplex PCR, lists solely in-frame clones and lacks some. V, J and clone size reflect that table, while D and trimming were determined from the DNA. The sample holds around 230,000 clones, 86% seen once. Trimming removed 2 bases from V and 1 base from J; junction bases left unmatched: 14. Germline-derived CDR1 and CDR2 are SGHTA and FQGNSA. The CDR3 runs to 19 residues. V usage is TRBV7-2 and J usage is TRBJ1-5; TRBD1 agrees at 7 bases. This TCR came from a man aged 25-45 years who had recovered from COVID-19. Sequenced sample: peripheral blood. The CDR3, as DNA: TGTGCCAGCAGCTTATTTCCCCCAGGGGGAGGTGGCAGCAATCAGCCCCAGCATTTT. Translation gives CASSLFPPGGGGSNQPQHF.